The next 30 T cell receptor beta chains were all read from a single sample in a study. TCRdb called the RT-PCR reads again in MiXCR, with one record for every CDR3 protein. The table lists almost 700,000 distinct CDR3 sequences, 12% to 15% of them singletons. The sequencing sample was made of memory CD4+ T cells from blood. The receptors derive from a female donor in good health, serving as a healthy control.

For this clonotype: A single base separates this from a much larger clone, so it may be a read error. The rearrangement joins TRBV7-2 to TRBJ2-2; 7 bases map to TRBD1. The germline CDR1 and CDR2 sequences are SGHTA and FQGNSA. The CDR3 spans 15 residues. The CDR3 is CASSPRQGWSGEPFF. Written as DNA, the CDR3 is TGTGCCAGCAGCCCACGACAGGGTTGGTCCGGGGAGCCGTTTTTT. The full variable domain, its missing parts supplied by reference TRBV7-2 and TRBJ2-2, is GAGVSQSPSNKVTEKGKDVELRCDPISGHTALYWYRQSLGQGLEFLIYFQGNSAPDKSGLPSDRFSAERTGGSVSTLTIQRTQQEDSAVYLCASSPRQGWSGEPFFGEGSRLTVL.

This clonotype was detected many times. For the CDR3, the DNA is TGCAGCGTTTTGGCGGCTAACACTGAAGCTTTCTTT. Encoded protein: CSVLAANTEAFF. This chain connects TRBV29-1 to TRBJ1-1; the D is unclear. Germline CDR1 is SQVTM and CDR2 is ANQGSEA. The V gene lost 5 bases and the J gene lost 2 bases, with 9 bases spanning the gap. The CDR3 has 12 amino acids. Full variable domain (missing parts from reference TRBV29-1 and TRBJ1-1): SAVISQKPSRDICQRGTSLTIQCQVDSQVTMMFWYRQQPGQSLTLIATANQGSEATYESGFVIDKFPISRPNLTFSTLTVSNMSPEDSSIYLCSVLAANTEAFFGQGTRLTVV.

This clonotype was seen a handful of times. This chain uses TRBV10-1 with TRBJ2-1, with a weak D call TRBD2 (5 bases). Germline V gene lookup returns CDR1 WNHNN and CDR2 SYGVQD (reference sequence). V was trimmed by 2 bases and J by 0 bases, leaving 11 bases between them. This CDR3 has 16 amino acids. The CDR3 DNA reads as TGCGCCAGCAGTGAGGCTACTCGGGGCTCCTACAATGAGCAGTTCTTC. Translating gives CASSEATRGSYNEQFF.

This sequence joins TRBV6-2 or TRBV6-3 and TRBJ1-1; D is possibly TRBD1 (6 bases). The CDR3 is 16 amino acids. V was cut by 2 bases and J by 1 base, with 14 bases left in between. Germline CDR1 and CDR2: MNHEY and SVGEGT. The CDR3 DNA sequence: TGTGCCAGCAGTTACCAGGCGGACAGCCCGAACACTGAAGCTTTCTTT. Translation gives CASSYQADSPNTEAFF.

This clonotype was seen more than once but under ten times. The genes are TRBV20-1 and TRBJ1-5; D unresolved. The V gene lost 6 bases and the J gene lost 0 bases, with 12 bases spanning the gap. CDR1 and CDR2 (germline): DFQATT, SNEGSKA (reference sequence). CDR3 length equals 14 residues. Here the CDR3 reads CSAEYAYSNQPQHF. CDR3 DNA: TGCAGTGCAGAATACGCCTATAGCAATCAGCCCCAGCATTTT.

This clonotype showed up just a few times. The chain employs TRBV28 and TRBJ2-3, with 7 bases that match TRBD2. Germline values: CDR1 MDHEN, CDR2 SYDVKM. The CDR3 is 15 residues long. V was pared by 4 bases and J by 0 bases, with 4 bases of the junction left unmatched. CDR3 coding DNA: TGTGCCAGCAGTTCGGGGGGAATAAGCACAGATACGCAGTATTTT. This encodes CASSSGGISTDTQYF. Full variable domain (remainder filled in from reference TRBV28 and TRBJ2-3): DVKVTQSSRYLVKRTGEKVFLECVQDMDHENMFWYRQDPGLGLRLIYFSYDVKMKEKGDIPEGYSVSREKKERFSLILESASTNQTSMYLCASSSGGISTDTQYFGPGTRLTVL.

At least ten counts were recorded for this clonotype. V usage is TRBV6-1 and J usage is TRBJ2-7, with no clear D. CDR3 size: 16 residues. The V gene lost 1 base and the J gene lost 6 bases, with 19 bases spanning the gap. Germline V gene sequence: CDR1 MNHNS, CDR2 SASEGT. The CDR3 here is CASSEGTAGVGGEQYF. In nucleotides, the CDR3 is TGTGCCAGCAGTGAAGGAACCGCTGGGGTGGGTGGCGAGCAGTACTTC.

In this sample, this clonotype turned up many times. This sequence joins TRBV7-3 and TRBJ2-7; the D gene is possibly TRBD2 (6 bases). Looked up from germline, CDR1 is SGHTA and CDR2 is FQGTGA. The length of the CDR3 is 12 residues. CDR3 in amino acids: CAAGTSYYEQYF. The CDR3 region has the DNA TGTGCGGCCGGGACTTCGTACTACGAGCAGTACTTC. Supplemented by reference TRBV7-3 and TRBJ2-7, the full variable domain reads GAGVSQTPSNKVTEKGKYVELRCDPISGHTALYWYRQSLGQGPEFLIYFQGTGAADDSGLPNDRFFAVRPEGSVSTLKIQRTERGDSAVYLCAAGTSYYEQYFGPGTRLTVT.

This clonotype was seen ten or more times. The chain has TRBV6-5 and TRBJ2-5, with 8 bases fitting TRBD1. J was trimmed by 3 bases and V by 2 bases; bases with no gene match: 8. Germline V CDR1 and CDR2: MNHEY, SVGAGI. The CDR3 contains 16 residues. The CDR3 loop reads CASSYSLGTGEETQYF. CDR3 in DNA: TGTGCCAGCAGTTACAGTCTTGGGACAGGTGAAGAGACCCAGTACTTC.

This chain joins TRBV25-1 and TRBJ2-5; 7 bases are shared with TRBD1. Germline V gives CDR1 MGHDK, CDR2 SYGVNS. The CDR3 extends over 17 amino acids. The trim removed 5 bases at V and 4 bases at J, leaving 16 bases unmatched. The chain's CDR3 is CASSSLGAGGIVETQYF. CDR3 bases: TGTGCCAGCAGTTCGCTAGGGGCAGGGGGAATAGTAGAGACCCAGTACTTC. The variable domain in full, completed from reference TRBV25-1 and TRBJ2-5, reads EADIYQTPRYLVIGTGKKITLECSQTMGHDKMYWYQQDPGMELHLIHYSYGVNSTEKGDLSSESTVSRIRTEHFPLTLESARPSHTSQYLCASSSLGAGGIVETQYFGPGTRLLVL.

This clonotype was detected only a few times. This sequence joins TRBV6-1 and TRBJ1-1; D is perhaps TRBD1 (6 bases). CDR3 size: 14 residues. Trimming shortened V by 8 bases and J by 6 bases, and 19 bases separated the two germline ends. The germline CDR1 and CDR2 sequences are MNHNS and SASEGT. As DNA, the CDR3 is TGTGCCAGCGAGATGATTACAGGGTCTTCTGAAGCTTTCTTT. Encoded protein: CASEMITGSSEAFF.

This clonotype was seen a handful of times. This sequence joins TRBV5-1 and TRBJ2-5; either TRBD1 or TRBD2 may fit D (6 bases each). Germline loops: CDR1 SGHRS, CDR2 YFSETQ. With 3 bases removed from V and 5 bases from J, the gap between germline ends came to 14 bases. CDR3 length: 14 amino acids. CDR3 residues: CASSSSPGAETQYF. Written as DNA, the CDR3 is TGCGCCAGCAGCTCCTCGCCGGGGGCGGAGACCCAGTACTTC.

This clonotype was counted many times. The chain is built from TRBV20-1 and TRBJ2-1; weak D call: TRBD2 (5 bases). The CDR3 has 14 residues. Trimming took off 6 bases at V and 0 bases at J, with 12 bases between the two ends. CDR1 is DFQATT and CDR2 is SNEGSKA in the germline V gene (reference sequence). As DNA, the CDR3 is TGCAGTGCAGAGTCGGGGTTCTCCTACAATGAGCAGTTCTTC. Translating it yields CSAESGFSYNEQFF.

This clonotype was seen a few times. The chain is built from TRBV7-9 and TRBJ2-1, with 7 bases aligning to TRBD2. The germline CDR1 and CDR2 sequences are SEHNR and FQNEAQ (reference sequence). This CDR3 is built from 16 residues. The J segment lost 3 bases and the V segment lost 2 bases, leaving 7 bases of the junction unmatched. CDR3 coding DNA: TGTGCCAGCAGCTTAAGAGTAGGACTAGGCTACAATGAGCAGTTCTTC. Translating it yields CASSLRVGLGYNEQFF.

A few counts support this clonotype. The J gene is TRBJ1-2, the V gene TRBV27, with a tentative D call TRBD1 (6 bases). Germline CDR1 MNHEY, CDR2 SMNVEV (reference sequence). This CDR3 comprises 13 residues. V was cut by 8 bases and J by 3 bases, with 13 bases left in between. CDR3 residues: CASSQGLYYGYTF. The CDR3 nucleotides read TGTGCCAGCTCCCAGGGGCTGTACTATGGCTACACCTTC.

This clonotype was detected only a few times. The CDR3 sequence: CASSYLSGTATEAFF. In nucleotides, the CDR3 is TGTGCCAGCAGTTACCTTTCCGGGACGGCAACTGAAGCTTTCTTT. The chain is built from TRBV6-2 or TRBV6-3 and TRBJ1-1, with D possibly being TRBD1 (5 bases). Germline V gene lookup returns CDR1 MNHEY and CDR2 SVGEGT. CDR3 length: 15 amino acids. The V end lost 2 bases, the J end lost 5 bases, and 15 bases lay between the germline ends.

The table lists this clonotype with many counts. The chain combines TRBV7-2 with TRBJ2-7, with 14 bases that match TRBD2. Germline V gives CDR1 SGHTA, CDR2 FQGNSA. V lost 3 bases to trimming and J lost 4 bases; unmatched junction nucleotides: 11. The CDR3 has 18 residues. In nucleotides, the CDR3 is TGTGCCAGCAGCTTCGGACTAGCGGGAGGCCCGTGGGGATACGAGCAGTACTTC. Its protein is CASSFGLAGGPWGYEQYF. The complete variable domain, with remaining parts taken from reference TRBV7-2 and TRBJ2-7, reads GAGVSQSPSNKVTEKGKDVELRCDPISGHTALYWYRQSLGQGLEFLIYFQGNSAPDKSGLPSDRFSAERTGGSVSTLTIQRTQQEDSAVYLCASSFGLAGGPWGYEQYFGPGTRLTVT.

This clonotype was observed at least ten times. The genes are TRBV2 and TRBJ1-5; D gene ambiguous. Trimming shortened V by 0 bases and J by 8 bases, and 5 bases separated the two germline ends. This CDR3 is 12 amino acids long. CDR1 SNHLY and CDR2 FYNNEI come from the germline V gene. CDR3: CASSEAGKPQHF. The DNA of the CDR3 is TGTGCCAGCAGTGAAGCGGGTAAGCCCCAGCATTTT.

The J gene is TRBJ1-6, the V gene TRBV6-1; TRBD1 matches 10 bases. Germline trimming cut 6 bases from V and 6 bases from J; bases unmatched to any gene: 5. The CDR3 is 15 amino acids. CDR1 MNHNS and CDR2 SASEGT come from the germline V gene. The CDR3 DNA is TGTGCCAGCAGCGAGACAGGGGGCTCTAATTCACCCCTCCACTTT. Translating gives CASSETGGSNSPLHF.

This clonotype was recorded at least ten times. The chain joins TRBV12-3 or TRBV12-4 to TRBJ2-7; D is unclear. The CDR3 spans 15 residues. With 8 bases removed from V and 3 bases from J, the gap between germline ends came to 20 bases. This CDR3 reads CASLPRRATLYEQYF. CDR3 in DNA: TGTGCCAGCCTACCTCGGCGTGCCACCCTCTACGAGCAGTACTTC.

Only a few counts were recorded for this clonotype. The rearrangement joins TRBV20-1 to TRBJ2-1; perhaps TRBD1 as D (5 bases). Trimming took 2 bases from V and 3 from J, leaving 8 bases between them. Germline assignment: CDR1 DFQATT and CDR2 SNEGSKA (reference sequence). CDR3 size: 13 residues. CDR3 region: CSARQGFYNEQFF. As DNA, the CDR3 is TGCAGTGCTAGACAGGGATTCTACAATGAGCAGTTCTTC.

This clonotype has more than one count but fewer than ten. This chain uses TRBV12-3 or TRBV12-4 with TRBJ1-5; 7 nucleotides align to TRBD1. This CDR3 spans 17 amino acids. The J segment lost 2 bases and the V segment lost 4 bases, leaving 11 bases of the junction unmatched. This CDR3 is CASSSDQGVSGNQPQHF. The DNA for the CDR3 is TGTGCCAGCAGTTCTGATCAGGGGGTGAGTGGCAATCAGCCCCAGCATTTT.

This clonotype was counted a few times. This chain links TRBV7-8 with TRBJ2-1; 13 bases align to TRBD2. V was clipped by 4 bases and J by 16 bases; unmatched bases: 10. Germline V gives CDR1 SGHVS, CDR2 FQNEAQ. This CDR3 has 14 amino acids. CDR3 in DNA: TGTGCCAGCAGCTCCCGGACTAGCGGGAGAAGTTGTTTCTTC. Translating it yields CASSSRTSGRSCFF.

Many counts were recorded for this clonotype. V gene TRBV9 combines with J gene TRBJ2-7, with D uncertain. Germline CDR1 SGDLS, CDR2 YYNGEE. The V end was cut by 0 bases, the J end by 0 bases, with 7 bases between. The CDR3 consists of 14 residues. CDR3 DNA sequence: TGTGCCAGCAGCGTAGGGGGATTCTCCTACGAGCAGTACTTC. This sequence encodes CASSVGGFSYEQYF.

This clonotype was observed many times. The CDR3, as DNA: TGCGCCAGCGGGGGACTAGCGGGCCGCACAGATACGCAGTATTTT. It encodes CASGGLAGRTDTQYF. The V and J genes are TRBV4-3 and TRBJ2-3; 12 bases align to TRBD2. Per germline, CDR1 LGHNA and CDR2 YSLEER. This CDR3 has 15 amino acids. The V gene end was trimmed by 8 bases and the J gene end by 1 base; junction bases not matched to a gene: 4.

The chain carries TRBV20-1 and TRBJ2-3; D unresolved. Germline-derived CDR1 and CDR2 are DFQATT and SNEGSKA (reference sequence). The CDR3 has 12 residues. Trimming took off 1 base at V and 2 bases at J, with 4 bases between the two ends. The CDR3 nucleotides read TGCAGTGCTAGAGCCCCCACAGATACGCAGTATTTT. Its protein product is CSARAPTDTQYF.

This clonotype has only a few counts. The DNA of the CDR3 is TGTGCCAGCAGCTTGGCCGATCTTACTCCCTATGGCTACACCTTC. This translates into CASSLADLTPYGYTF. V usage is TRBV5-5 and J usage is TRBJ1-2; unclear D gene. Trimming removed 0 bases from V and 4 bases from J, with 13 bases in between. This CDR3 is 15 amino acids long. Germline values: CDR1 SGHKS, CDR2 YYEKEE (reference sequence).

This clonotype was seen repeatedly, ten times or more. The rearrangement joins TRBV10-3 to TRBJ2-1, with 12 nucleotides matching TRBD1. CDR3 size: 15 residues. CDR1 is ENHRY and CDR2 is SYGVKD in the germline V gene. J lost 8 bases, V lost 6 bases, and 8 bases had no gene match. The CDR3 sequence is CAIRNRDRGQDEQFF. The CDR3 DNA reads as TGTGCCATCAGGAACCGGGACAGGGGGCAGGATGAGCAGTTCTTC.

The V and J genes are TRBV20-1 and TRBJ2-3, with no clear D. The V and J ends lost 0 bases and 4 bases respectively, with 14 bases between them. This CDR3 has 15 amino acids. Germline CDR1 and CDR2: DFQATT and SNEGSKA (reference sequence). The CDR3 DNA sequence: TGCAGTGCTAGAGATCTTCTTGCCTCCCCAGATACGCAGTATTTT. This codes for CSARDLLASPDTQYF.

The sample holds many counts of this clonotype. This chain links TRBV20-1 with TRBJ2-1; a weak D match, TRBD1 (6 bases). This CDR3 comprises 13 residues. In germline, CDR1 is DFQATT, CDR2 SNEGSKA (reference sequence). V was trimmed by 6 bases and J by 4 bases, leaving 13 bases between them. For the CDR3, the DNA is TGCAGTGCGGGGGCCCCCTCTTACAATGAGCAGTTCTTC. It codes for CSAGAPSYNEQFF.